This T cell receptor beta chain was sequenced during a study of CXCR3-negative and CXCR3-positive naive CD8 T cells. Study results and caveats: Cryopreserved cells partially lost CXCR3 expression, and fresh PBMCs were used in most assays. Memory cells showed distinct TRBV-TRBJ patterns, while the two naive subsets matched. Greater hydrophobicity was found in TRB CDR3s of CXCR3-positive naive cells than of CXCR3-negative naive cells.

With UMI labels, 5' RACE was used to prepare the TRB cDNA libraries. From the 5' RACE reads, TCRdb lists one entry per CDR3 protein and no DNA. The table counts 110,000 or so distinct CDR3 sequences; just over 0.35% lies in the top ten. Germline lookup yields CDR1 SGHRS and CDR2 YFSETQ. This CDR3 spans 14 amino acids. About this clonotype itself: What it recognizes is unknown.

Sorts performed in triplicate captured 300,000 or so cells each from every CD8+ T cell subset. The genes are TRBV5-1 and TRBJ2-3. This TCR came from a human donor in good health. Some clones in this sample may be carry-over from other donors' samples. Sequenced input: naive CXCR3+ CD8+ T cells from blood. Subset: CD45RO-CCR7+CD27+CD95- naive CD8+ T cells expressing CXCR3 (TNR3+). This CDR3 is CASSLENRVDTQYF.